The rows below give T cell receptor beta chains drawn from one sample of a study of T cell changes during pregnancy in multiple sclerosis. Assay used: immunoSEQ multiplex PCR; TCRdb lists only in-frame clones, some missing. The sample gives about 59,000 clones, roughly 94% of which show up once; less than 3% is in the top ten. The starting material was CD8+ T cells from peripheral blood mononuclear cells, obtained after pregnancy. The receptor set was obtained from a female donor with multiple sclerosis, enrolled in a pregnancy study. Each CDR3 is given with its conserved first and last residue. Fields, in order: V gene, clone size, D gene, J gene, CDR3 protein, CDR3 DNA. D genes are given only for firm matches. Part of the rows lack a size; the others show once, few, many or a class for expanded clones.

TRBV28	-	-	TRBJ2-1	CASFGTWLSDEQFF	TGTGCCAGCTTCGGGACTTGGCTTTCGGATGAGCAGTTCTTC
TRBV4-3	-	-	TRBJ2-7	CASRQSSAPPYEQYF	TGCGCCAGCAGACAGTCATCGGCTCCGCCTTACGAGCAGTACTTC
TRBV14	once	-	TRBJ2-7	CASSQGSGFRYEQYF	TGTGCCAGCAGCCAAGGAAGCGGGTTTAGGTACGAGCAGTACTTC
TRBV27	-	TRBD2	TRBJ2-2	CASGAGANTGELFF	TGTGCCAGCGGAGCGGGGGCGAACACCGGGGAGCTGTTTTTT
TRBV27	-	-	TRBJ2-7	CASSLTPPGGRYEQYF	TGTGCCAGCAGTTTAACCCCGCCTGGTGGGCGATACGAGCAGTACTTC
TRBV4-2	-	TRBD2	TRBJ2-7	CASSQGRGLAYYEQYF	TGTGCCAGCAGCCAAGGTCGGGGACTAGCGTACTACGAGCAGTACTTC
TRBV9	once	TRBD2	TRBJ2-3	CASSESLAAADTQYF	TGTGCCAGCAGCGAAAGCCTAGCGGCGGCAGATACGCAGTATTTT
TRBV5-5	-	-	TRBJ1-5	CASSLVGHGEQPQHF	TGTGCCAGCAGCTTGGTGGGACATGGTGAACAGCCCCAGCATTTT
TRBV6-1	-	-	TRBJ1-1	CASSMAQNEAFF	TGTGCCAGCAGTATGGCCCAGAATGAAGCTTTCTTT
TRBV6-1	-	-	TRBJ2-7	CASRTGPTYEQYF	TGTGCCAGCAGAACAGGGCCCACCTACGAGCAGTACTTC
TRBV29-1	-	TRBD1	TRBJ2-3	CSVEATGGTDTQYF	TGCAGCGTTGAAGCTACAGGGGGCACAGATACGCAGTATTTT
TRBV9	-	TRBD1	TRBJ1-4	CASSAGQVDEKLFF	TGTGCCAGCAGCGCCGGACAGGTGGACGAAAAACTGTTTTTT
TRBV2	-	-	TRBJ2-1	CASSESLALWNEQFF	TGTGCCAGCAGTGAATCCCTAGCGCTTTGGAATGAGCAGTTCTTC
TRBV5-1	-	-	TRBJ1-1	CASSLASGMNTEAFF	TGCGCCAGCAGCTTGGCATCGGGAATGAACACTGAAGCTTTCTTT
TRBV27	-	-	TRBJ2-7	CASSLGASEQYF	TGTGCCAGCAGTTTGGGAGCCAGTGAGCAGTACTTC
TRBV4-1	-	TRBD2	TRBJ2-7	CASSPTSGRPYEQYF	TGCGCCAGCAGCCCTACTAGCGGGAGGCCCTACGAGCAGTACTTC
TRBV27	-	TRBD2	TRBJ2-1	CASGRANEQFF	TGTGCCAGCGGGAGGGCTAATGAGCAGTTCTTC
TRBV6-4	-	TRBD1	TRBJ1-1	CASSDYGDRPTRGNTEAFF	TGTGCCAGCAGTGACTATGGGGACAGGCCGACCAGGGGGAACACTGAAGCTTTCTTT
TRBV9	-	TRBD2	TRBJ2-1	CASSVVGLAGYNEQFF	TGTGCCAGCAGCGTAGTAGGACTAGCGGGATACAATGAGCAGTTCTTC
TRBV5-5	once	-	TRBJ2-7	CASTFSQGPYEQYF	TGTGCCAGCACCTTCTCTCAGGGCCCCTACGAGCAGTACTTC
TRBV25-1	-	-	TRBJ1-1	CASSDSGNTEAFF	TGTGCCAGCAGTGACAGTGGGAACACTGAAGCTTTCTTT
TRBV5-4	-	TRBD2	TRBJ2-7	CASSLRGRAHDEQYF	TGTGCCAGCAGCTTGCGAGGGAGGGCCCATGACGAGCAGTACTTC
TRBV4-1	-	-	TRBJ2-5	CASTKSGARAGETQYF	TGCGCCAGCACCAAAAGCGGTGCGAGGGCGGGAGAGACCCAGTACTTC
TRBV11-3	-	TRBD2	TRBJ2-1	CASSPSGVSYNEQFF	TGTGCCAGCAGCCCAAGCGGGGTCTCCTACAATGAGCAGTTCTTC
TRBV19	-	-	TRBJ1-2	CASREDGYTF	TGTGCCAGTAGGGAGGATGGCTACACCTTC
TRBV6-5	-	TRBD1	TRBJ1-1	CASSLTGMNTEAFF	TGTGCCAGCAGTTTGACAGGGATGAACACTGAAGCTTTCTTT
TRBV5-6	-	-	TRBJ2-3	CASSRDRHFTQYF	TGTGCCAGCAGCCGTGACAGGCACTTTACGCAGTATTTT
TRBV30	-	TRBD1	TRBJ1-6	CAWRWDREEYNSPLHF	TGTGCCTGGAGGTGGGACAGGGAAGAATATAATTCACCCCTCCACTTT
TRBV5-1	-	TRBD2	TRBJ2-5	CASSPGLAGGKETQYF	TGCGCCAGCAGTCCGGGACTAGCGGGAGGGAAAGAGACCCAGTACTTC
TRBV19	-	-	TRBJ1-2	CASNPGINGYTF	TGTGCCAGTAATCCAGGTATCAATGGCTACACCTTC
TRBV10-3	-	-	TRBJ2-1	CAISEEGNEQFF	TGTGCCATCAGTGAGGAGGGCAATGAGCAGTTCTTC
TRBV7-6	-	-	TRBJ2-1	CASSLRSAGSSYNEQFF	TGTGCCAGCAGCTTAAGGTCGGCGGGGAGCTCCTACAATGAGCAGTTCTTC
TRBV9	once	TRBD2	TRBJ2-7	CASSVGGGRLYEQYF	TGTGCCAGCAGCGTCGGGGGCGGGAGGCTCTACGAGCAGTACTTC
TRBV28	-	TRBD1	TRBJ1-5	CASSLGQVNQPQHF	TGTGCCAGCAGTTTAGGACAGGTCAATCAGCCCCAGCATTTT
TRBV27	once	TRBD2	TRBJ2-2	CASSSPGLADANTGELFF	TGTGCCAGCAGTAGCCCGGGACTAGCAGACGCGAACACCGGGGAGCTGTTTTTT
TRBV6-1	-	TRBD1	TRBJ2-2	CASSPWDRGTGELFF	TGTGCCAGCAGTCCATGGGACAGGGGCACCGGGGAGCTGTTTTTT
TRBV27	-	TRBD2	TRBJ2-5	CASSLSGGLIRETQYF	TGTGCCAGCAGTTTATCCGGGGGGTTAATCAGGGAGACCCAGTACTTC
TRBV27	-	TRBD2	TRBJ2-2	CAVLAGTGELFF	TGTGCCGTGCTAGCGGGGACCGGGGAGCTGTTTTTT
TRBV7-9	-	TRBD1	TRBJ2-7	CASSFFSGGSHEQYF	TGTGCCAGCAGCTTTTTTTCAGGGGGCTCCCACGAGCAGTACTTC
TRBV7-3	-	-	TRBJ2-3	CASSYNTDTQYF	TGTGCCAGCAGCTATAACACAGATACGCAGTATTTT
TRBV5-1	-	TRBD1	TRBJ1-4	CASSLAQTGSNEKLFF	TGCGCCAGCAGCTTGGCCCAGACAGGGTCGAATGAAAAACTGTTTTTT
TRBV7-2	-	TRBD2	TRBJ2-1	CASSFIRPGLGQFF	TGTGCCAGCAGCTTCATTAGGCCGGGACTAGGGCAGTTCTTC
TRBV6-5	once	-	TRBJ1-6	CASRTGGLGNSPLHF	TGTGCCAGCAGAACGGGGGGGCTCGGTAATTCACCCCTCCACTTT
TRBV7-9	-	TRBD1	TRBJ2-5	CASSWTGGEETQYF	TGTGCCAGCAGCTGGACAGGGGGCGAGGAGACCCAGTACTTC
TRBV28	-	-	TRBJ2-2	CASSPLAITGELFF	TGTGCCAGCAGTCCACTAGCCATCACCGGGGAGCTGTTTTTT
TRBV10-2	-	-	TRBJ1-3	CASSESGPIYF	TGCGCCAGCAGTGAGAGTGGCCCCATATATTTT
TRBV6-1	-	-	TRBJ2-2	CASRTANTGELFF	TGTGCCAGCAGGACAGCGAACACCGGGGAGCTGTTTTTT
TRBV29-1	-	TRBD2	TRBJ2-1	CSVGTSIHNEQFF	TGCAGCGTTGGGACTAGCATCCACAATGAGCAGTTCTTC
TRBV19	-	TRBD1	TRBJ1-5	CASSIGTGANQPQHF	TGTGCCAGTAGTATAGGGACAGGGGCGAATCAGCCCCAGCATTTT
TRBV27	-	TRBD1	TRBJ1-5	CASSPQGLSQPQHF	TGTGCCAGCAGTCCACAGGGGTTAAGTCAGCCCCAGCATTTT
TRBV5-5	once	TRBD2	TRBJ2-7	CASSAGTSGSLHEQYF	TGTGCCAGCAGCGCTGGGACTAGCGGGAGCCTCCACGAGCAGTACTTC
TRBV29-1	-	-	TRBJ1-1	CSVGLRGYPEAFF	TGCAGCGTTGGTCTTCGGGGTTACCCTGAAGCTTTCTTT
TRBV6-1	-	-	TRBJ2-5	CASSEVGTDSQETQYF	TGTGCCAGCAGTGAAGTTGGAACGGACTCACAAGAGACCCAGTACTTC
TRBV11-2	-	-	TRBJ2-3	CASSRRDWGSTDTQYF	TGTGCCAGCAGCCGGAGGGACTGGGGGAGCACAGATACGCAGTATTTT
TRBV27	-	-	TRBJ2-3	CASSPGTDTQYF	TGTGCCAGCAGCCCCGGCACAGATACGCAGTATTTT
TRBV6-4	-	-	TRBJ2-3	CASSEQVTDTQYF	TGTGCCAGCAGTGAACAGGTTACAGATACGCAGTATTTT
TRBV9	-	-	TRBJ2-5	CASSLGGRVGQETQYF	TGTGCCAGCAGCCTGGGGGGGCGGGTGGGCCAAGAGACCCAGTACTTC
TRBV4-1	-	-	TRBJ1-3	CASSQVTILSSGNTIYF	TGCGCCAGCAGCCAAGTAACAATCCTCTCCTCTGGAAACACCATATATTTT